The 22 T cell receptor beta chains given below trace back to one sample, sequenced in a study of cytomegalovirus exposure and HLA in healthy donors. With 60 Vbeta and 13 Jbeta primers, the PCR was carried out. The data were produced by immunoSEQ multiplex PCR, yet TCRdb's version contains in-frame clones alone and is incomplete. Here the sample spans about 160,000 clones, 70% to 90% being singletons. Material for sequencing was PBMCs. The receptors stem from a man between 18 and 29 years old in good health and CMV-seropositive.

This chain links TRBV5-1 with TRBJ2-2; a possible D gene is TRBD2 (5 bases). Between the trimmed V and J ends, which lost 4 bases and 4 bases, there was a span of 11 bases. Per the germline V gene, CDR1 is SGHRS and CDR2 is YFSETQ. This CDR3 spans 14 amino acids. CDR3 residues: CASSAAVGTGELFF. CDR3 sequence (DNA): TGCGCCAGCAGCGCAGCGGTGGGCACCGGGGAGCTGTTTTTT.

The rearrangement uses TRBV2 and TRBJ2-3; perhaps TRBD2 as D (6 bases). V lost 10 bases, J lost 0 bases, and 14 bases lay in between. Looked up from germline, CDR1 is SNHLY and CDR2 is FYNNEI. This CDR3 has 14 amino acids. Written as DNA, the CDR3 is TGTGCCATCCGGCGGGGTGACAGCACAGATACGCAGTATTTT. This translates into CAIRRGDSTDTQYF.

The rearrangement uses TRBV18 and TRBJ1-1, with 10 bases identical to TRBD1. V lost 3 bases and J lost 11; bases outside the gene matches: 9. Germline loops: CDR1 KGHSH, CDR2 LQKENI. This CDR3 comprises 14 residues. CDR3 amino acids: CASSPWDRGGGAFF. CDR3 in DNA: TGTGCCAGCTCACCTTGGGACAGGGGAGGTGGGGCTTTCTTT.

The J gene is TRBJ2-1, the V gene TRBV15, with 12 bases that match TRBD2. Germline values: CDR1 LNHNV, CDR2 YYDKDF (reference sequence). This CDR3 contains 19 residues. With V trimmed by 3 bases and J by 0 bases, 9 bases remained unmatched. CDR3 bases: TGTGCCACCAGCAGCCCCGGGACTAGCGGGTCGGGCTCCTACAATGAGCAGTTCTTC. Translated: CATSSPGTSGSGSYNEQFF.

The rearrangement joins TRBV27 to TRBJ1-1; a possible D gene is TRBD1 (6 bases). Looked up from germline, CDR1 is MNHEY and CDR2 is SMNVEV (reference sequence). Trimming shortened V by 3 bases and J by 4 bases, and 12 bases separated the two germline ends. The CDR3 extends over 14 amino acids. The CDR3 DNA follows: TGTGCCAGCAGTTTCCCTGGGACACCCACTGAAGCTTTCTTT. Translation gives CASSFPGTPTEAFF.

The count of this clone is one. The CDR3 is CASSPVGYHEQFF. The CDR3 DNA follows: TGTGCCAGCAGCCCCGTCGGGTACCATGAGCAGTTCTTC. This chain uses TRBV7-8 with TRBJ2-1; D is unresolved. The ends were cut back, 5 bases at V and 8 bases at J, with 13 bases in the middle. Germline V CDR1 and CDR2: SGHVS, FQNEAQ. The CDR3 totals 13 residues.

The chain uses TRBV5-6 and TRBJ1-6; 9 nucleotides agree with TRBD1. V lost 4 bases, J lost 7 bases, and 3 bases stayed unmatched. The germline V gene encodes CDR1 SGHDT and CDR2 YYEEEE. The CDR3 extends over 14 amino acids. CDR3 region: CASSPGQGNSPLHF. The CDR3 DNA is TGTGCCAGCAGCCCGGGACAGGGAAATTCACCCCTCCACTTT.

This chain connects TRBV7-6 to TRBJ2-1; 9 positions match TRBD2. The V segment lost 2 bases and the J segment 2 bases; nucleotides outside the gene matches: 10. Germline values: CDR1 SGHVS, CDR2 FNYEAQ. The CDR3 is made up of 18 amino acids. The CDR3 is CASSLTGTSTLPYNEQFF. For the CDR3, the DNA is TGTGCCAGCAGCTTAACCGGGACTAGCACCCTCCCCTACAATGAGCAGTTCTTC.

The CDR3 protein is CASSALGTSHEQFF. CDR3 nucleotides: TGTGCCAGCAGCGCGCTCGGGACTAGTCATGAGCAGTTCTTC. The chain combines TRBV7-6 with TRBJ2-1; the match to TRBD2 covers 8 bases. There are 14 residues in the CDR3. V shed 5 bases, J shed 8 bases, and the junction held 8 bases outside the gene matches. Germline CDR1 is SGHVS and CDR2 is FNYEAQ.

This clone was seen only a few times. V is TRBV30 and J is TRBJ2-3; D gene uncertain. Germline CDR1 GTSNPN, CDR2 SVGIG (reference sequence). This CDR3 contains 11 residues. Between the trimmed V and J ends, which lost 5 bases and 3 bases, there was a span of 6 bases. CDR3 bases: TGTGCCTGGGAGTCAACAGATACGCAGTATTTT. This translates into CAWESTDTQYF.

The chain uses TRBV5-6 and TRBJ1-6; D remains ambiguous. The CDR3 consists of 16 residues. Between the trimmed V and J ends, which lost 3 bases and 0 bases, there was a span of 10 bases. Looked up from germline, CDR1 is SGHDT and CDR2 is YYEEEE. The CDR3 region has the DNA TGTGCCAGCAGCTCGATGGGGAGCTCCTATAATTCACCCCTCCACTTT. Translated: CASSSMGSSYNSPLHF.

This chain links TRBV11-3 with TRBJ2-5; D gene ambiguous. This CDR3 is built from 14 residues. With 0 bases removed from V and 5 bases from J, the gap between germline ends came to 10 bases. CDR1 and CDR2 from the germline V gene are SGHNT and YENEEA. DNA of the CDR3: TGTGCCAGCAGCTTAGATGTGGCAGTGGAGACCCAGTACTTC. This translates into CASSLDVAVETQYF.

The V and J genes are TRBV7-2 and TRBJ1-2; 11 bases map to TRBD1. V lost 5 bases, J lost 5 bases, and 16 bases stayed unmatched. This CDR3 contains 18 residues. The germline CDR1 and CDR2 sequences are SGHTA and FQGNSA. This CDR3 is CASSPRDRGFSFDYGYTF. The CDR3 DNA is TGTGCCAGCAGCCCCCGGGACAGGGGGTTTTCCTTCGATTATGGCTACACCTTC.

The chain couples TRBV6-6 to TRBJ2-5; TRBD2 is a possible D gene (7 bases). Trimming pared 7 bases from V and 0 bases from J, leaving 18 bases between. The CDR3 runs to 16 residues. The germline gives CDR1 MNHNY, CDR2 SVGAGI (reference sequence). The CDR3 coding sequence is TGTGCCAGCAACGAAAGGGGGGGGGCATACCAAGAGACCCAGTACTTC. Its protein product is CASNERGGAYQETQYF.

The chain links TRBV21-1 to TRBJ2-3; the tabulated D call, TRBD2, remains unverified against the DNA. TRBV21-1 is a pseudogene segment. The CDR3 spans 15 residues. For the CDR3, the DNA is TGTGCCAGCAGCAACCGGACTAGCGGCACAGATACGCAGTATTTT. It encodes CASSNRTSGTDTQYF.

This clone appeared once. The chain combines TRBV7-2 with TRBJ2-3, with 10 bases that match TRBD2. Germline CDR1 is SGHTA and CDR2 is FQGNSA. The CDR3 has 16 amino acids. J lost 1 base, V lost 3 bases, and 4 bases had no gene match. CDR3 amino acids: CASSFSLAGGTDTQYF. Here the CDR3 DNA reads TGTGCCAGCAGCTTTAGCCTAGCGGGGGGCACAGATACGCAGTATTTT.

This clone was counted between two and nine times. This chain uses TRBV30 with TRBJ1-6; 8 bases are a match to TRBD1. The trim removed 3 bases at V and 7 bases at J, leaving 8 bases unmatched. Germline values: CDR1 GTSNPN, CDR2 SVGIG (reference sequence). CDR3 length equals 15 residues. This chain's CDR3 is CAWRGTGTGNSPLHF. Written as DNA, the CDR3 is TGTGCCTGGAGGGGGACCGGGACAGGAAATTCACCCCTCCACTTT. The full variable domain, with the rest looked up from reference TRBV30 and TRBJ1-6, is SQTIHQWPATLVQPVGSPLSLECTVEGTSNPNLYWYRQAAGRGLQLLFYSVGIGQISSEVPQNLSASRPQDRQFILSSKKLLLSDSGFYLCAWRGTGTGNSPLHFGNGTRLTVT.

The chain carries TRBV25-1 and TRBJ2-3; 11 bases fit TRBD2. Germline assignment: CDR1 MGHDK and CDR2 SYGVNS. Unmatched junction bases numbered 8, after V lost 7 bases and J lost 2 bases. The CDR3 consists of 16 residues. The CDR3 bases are TGTGCCAGCACCGAGCCTAGCGGGGGGCCCACAGATACGCAGTATTTT. Translating it yields CASTEPSGGPTDTQYF.

The rearrangement links TRBV30 to TRBJ2-7; D may be TRBD1 (6 bases). Trimming left V 0 bases short and J 5 bases short, with 8 bases between. The CDR3 totals 12 residues. Germline V lookup: CDR1 GTSNPN, CDR2 SVGIG (reference sequence). The CDR3 reads CAWSVDRHEQYF. CDR3 nucleotides: TGTGCCTGGAGTGTCGACAGGCACGAGCAGTACTTC. Full variable domain (outside the CDR3, taken from reference TRBV30 and TRBJ2-7): SQTIHQWPATLVQPVGSPLSLECTVEGTSNPNLYWYRQAAGRGLQLLFYSVGIGQISSEVPQNLSASRPQDRQFILSSKKLLLSDSGFYLCAWSVDRHEQYFGPGTRLTVT.

The CDR3 DNA reads as TGTGCCAGTGGGGCCGGGCCGCCAGGTTCCTATAATTCACCCCTCCACTTT. Translation gives CASGAGPPGSYNSPLHF. The chain joins TRBV7-2 to TRBJ1-6, with D perhaps TRBD1 (5 bases). CDR1 is SGHTA, CDR2 FQGNSA, per germline. The V end was cut by 9 bases, the J end by 1 base, with 19 bases between. The CDR3 runs 17 residues.

The chain combines TRBV10-3 with TRBJ2-2, with a tentative D call TRBD2 (6 bases). CDR3 length: 16 amino acids. Trimming stripped 0 bases from V and 1 base from J, with 9 bases between. CDR1 and CDR2 from the germline V gene are ENHRY and SYGVKD. In DNA, the CDR3 is TGTGCCATCAGTGAGTCTGGGCGGGGGAACACCGGGGAGCTGTTTTTT. Translation: CAISESGRGNTGELFF.

This chain uses TRBV10-1 with TRBJ2-7; D unclear. Germline assignment: CDR1 WNHNN and CDR2 SYGVQD (reference sequence). The CDR3 sequence is 14 residues long. V was trimmed by 3 bases and J by 2 bases, leaving 11 bases between them. CDR3 coding DNA: TGCGCCAGCAGTGAATTGTTAACAGCCTACGAGCAGTACTTC. Its protein is CASSELLTAYEQYF.